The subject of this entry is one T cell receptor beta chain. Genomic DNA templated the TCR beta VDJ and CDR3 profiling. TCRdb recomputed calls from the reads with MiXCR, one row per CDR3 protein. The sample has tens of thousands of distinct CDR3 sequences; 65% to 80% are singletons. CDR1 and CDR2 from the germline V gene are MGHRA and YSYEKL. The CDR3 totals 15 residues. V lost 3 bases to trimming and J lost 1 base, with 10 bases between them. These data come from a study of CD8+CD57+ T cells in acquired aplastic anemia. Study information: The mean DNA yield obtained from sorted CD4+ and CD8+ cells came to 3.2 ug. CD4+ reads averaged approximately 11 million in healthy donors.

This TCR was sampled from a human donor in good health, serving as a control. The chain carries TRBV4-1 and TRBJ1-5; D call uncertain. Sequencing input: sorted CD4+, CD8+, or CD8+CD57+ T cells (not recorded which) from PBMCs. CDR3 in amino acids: CASSQSGLSNQPQHF. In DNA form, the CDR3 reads TGCGCCAGCAGCCAGTCCGGGCTCAGCAATCAGCCCCAGCATTTT.